These T cell receptor beta chains were read from a single sample in a study of blood T cell repertoires in COVID-19. TCRdb's copy holds only in-frame clones and misses some; the assay was immunoSEQ multiplex PCR. The sample carries approximately 190,000 clones, 79% recorded once. The specimen was peripheral blood. The origin of the receptors is a man between 60 and 75 years old with active or convalescent COVID-19. Each CDR3 is given with its conserved first and last residue. D genes are given only for firm matches. Clone sizes are given selectively: once, few, many, or a class where the clone is expanded.

d_gene,v_gene,abundance,j_gene,CDR3nt,CDR3aa
-,TRBV11-2,-,TRBJ2-1,TGTGCCAGCAGCTTTATTCATGAGCAGTTCTTC,CASSFIHEQFF
-,TRBV3-1/TRBV3-2,-,TRBJ1-1,TGTGCCAGCAGCCAAGATGGAGGGAGGACGGAAGCTTTCTTT,CASSQDGGRTEAFF
-,TRBV6-5,-,TRBJ2-7,TGTGCCAGTCTCGGGGAGTACTGGTACTTC,CASLGEYWYF
TRBD2,TRBV6-1,-,TRBJ2-1,TGTGCCAGCAGTGAAGACGCTGGACTAGCGGGAGTGGCGTACAATGAGCAGTTCTTC,CASSEDAGLAGVAYNEQFF
-,TRBV6-6,once,TRBJ1-6,TGTGCCAGCAGGGTCCGTAGGACAGCTCATAATTCACCCCTCCACTTT,CASRVRRTAHNSPLHF
-,TRBV5-4,-,TRBJ2-1,TGTGCCAGCAGCTGGGACACCCCCTCCTACAATGAGCAGTTCTTC,CASSWDTPSYNEQFF
TRBD1,TRBV3-1/TRBV3-2,-,TRBJ1-4,TGTGCCAGCAACAGGGGACTTACACATGAAAAACTGTTTTTT,CASNRGLTHEKLFF
-,TRBV27,-,TRBJ1-5,TGTGCCAGCAGTTTGGGCTTACGCTTCAATCAGCCCCAGCATTTT,CASSLGLRFNQPQHF
TRBD2,TRBV27,large,TRBJ2-2,TGTGCCAGCAGTTCCAACCGACTAGCGGGGAACACCGGGGAGCTGTTTTTT,CASSSNRLAGNTGELFF
-,TRBV11-3,-,TRBJ2-5,TGTGCCAGCAGTCTTGGCGGGACCGATGAAGAGACCCAGTACTTC,CASSLGGTDEETQYF
TRBD1,TRBV29-1,-,TRBJ2-3,TGCAGCGCAGCAGGGGACAGTCGGGATACGCAGTATTTT,CSAAGDSRDTQYF
TRBD1,TRBV11-2,-,TRBJ1-1,TGTGCCAGCAGCCAGGACAGGGGGATGGCCGCTTTCTTT,CASSQDRGMAAFF
-,TRBV10-3,-,TRBJ2-7,TGTGCCATCAGTGATCAGGCTGGTCAGGGAATTTACGAGCAGTACTTC,CAISDQAGQGIYEQYF
-,TRBV6-1,-,TRBJ2-7,TGTGCCAGCAGTGAATTCGCTAGCGCAGGAGTCGAGCAGTACTTC,CASSEFASAGVEQYF
TRBD2,TRBV24-1,-,TRBJ2-1,TGTGCCACCAGTGATTTGCCCGGGACTAGTTCTCCCTCCTACAATGAGCAGTTCTTC,CATSDLPGTSSPSYNEQFF
-,TRBV19,-,TRBJ2-1,TGTGCCAGTAGGGTTACGACAGGAGTTGAGCAGTTCTTC,CASRVTTGVEQFF
TRBD1,TRBV6-5,-,TRBJ1-5,TGTGCCAGCAGTCCGGACAGGGGGGATCAGCCCCAGCATTTT,CASSPDRGDQPQHF
-,TRBV6-2/TRBV6-3,-,TRBJ2-4,TGTGCCAGCAGCCGTCCGACGGGGAATGAAAACATTCAGTACTTC,CASSRPTGNENIQYF
-,TRBV29-1,-,TRBJ1-5,TGCAGCGCCCTGGGGGCGGGGGCTGGAAGCAATCAGCCCCAGCATTTT,CSALGAGAGSNQPQHF
TRBD2,TRBV6-1,-,TRBJ2-2,TGTGCCAGCAGTGGACTAGCGGGAGGGAGTACCGGGGAGCTGTTTTTT,CASSGLAGGSTGELFF
TRBD2,TRBV7-8,-,TRBJ2-3,TGTGCCAGCAGCACTGGACTAGCGCGAGATACGCAGTATTTT,CASSTGLARDTQYF
-,TRBV6-2/TRBV6-3,few,TRBJ1-2,TGTGCCAGCAGTTACCTGGACAGCATCCTCTATGGCTACACCTTC,CASSYLDSILYGYTF
TRBD1,TRBV30,-,TRBJ2-5,TGTGCCTGGTCGATCGGACAGGGATGGGAGACCCAGTACTTC,CAWSIGQGWETQYF
-,TRBV4-3,-,TRBJ1-6,TGCGCCAGCAGCCTCATGGGGGCAGGGAGCTCCTATAATTCACCCCTCCACTTT,CASSLMGAGSSYNSPLHF
TRBD2,TRBV20-1,-,TRBJ2-3,TGCAGTGCTAGTGGCGGGAGTACCACAGATACGCAGTATTTT,CSASGGSTTDTQYF
-,TRBV20-1,-,TRBJ1-2,TGCAGTGCTAGATTTCGGAACTCGGGCACCTTC,CSARFRNSGTF
TRBD2,TRBV18,-,TRBJ2-5,TGTGCCAGCTCACCAGGGAGGGGCCAAGAGACCCAGTACTTC,CASSPGRGQETQYF
TRBD1,TRBV3-1/TRBV3-2,-,TRBJ2-7,TGTGCCAGCAGTCTTTATACCGGGACAGGTGGCGAGCAGTACTTC,CASSLYTGTGGEQYF
TRBD1,TRBV5-1,-,TRBJ2-3,TGCGCCAGCAGGGCGGGACAGGGGGGGACAGATACGCAGTATTTT,CASRAGQGGTDTQYF
TRBD2,TRBV29-1,-,TRBJ2-5,TGCAGCGTCCTAGCGGGAGGGCCCTCAATGGAGACCCAGTACTTC,CSVLAGGPSMETQYF
TRBD1,TRBV6-5,-,TRBJ2-7,TGTGCCAGCGCAGGACAGGGGGTGTACGAGCAGTACTTC,CASAGQGVYEQYF
TRBD1,TRBV7-2,few,TRBJ2-3,TGTGCCAGCAGCTCGGGACAGCTCACAGATACGCAGTATTTT,CASSSGQLTDTQYF
TRBD1,TRBV5-1,-,TRBJ2-5,TGCGCCAGCTATTACCTACAGGGGGCGCGGGGAGAGACCCAGTACTTC,CASYYLQGARGETQYF
-,TRBV6-2/TRBV6-3,-,TRBJ2-7,TGTGCCAGCAGTTACAGTGGCGGGCGATCCTACGAGCAGTACTTC,CASSYSGGRSYEQYF
-,TRBV24-1,-,TRBJ1-2,TGTGCCACCAGTGATTTGCAGGGGGGCTACACCTTC,CATSDLQGGYTF
TRBD2,TRBV19,-,TRBJ2-1,TGTGCCAGTAGTCGGAACCTACTAGCGGGAGGGAATGAGCAGTTCTTC,CASSRNLLAGGNEQFF
-,TRBV5-1,-,TRBJ2-7,TGCGCCAGCAGCCTGTCAGGAGGGCCCTACGAGCAGTACTTC,CASSLSGGPYEQYF
-,TRBV7-2,-,TRBJ2-1,TGTGCCAGCAGCTCGCGACAGAGCTCCTACAATGAGCAGTTCTTC,CASSSRQSSYNEQFF
-,TRBV6-5,-,TRBJ2-1,TGTGCCAGCCGGACTTCCTACAATGAGCAGTTCTTC,CASRTSYNEQFF
TRBD2,TRBV4-2,-,TRBJ2-3,TGTGCCAGCAGCCAGGAGACTAGCGGGAGGGCCATAGATACGCAGTATTTT,CASSQETSGRAIDTQYF
-,TRBV6-5,-,TRBJ1-3,TGTGCCAGCAGCCGACAGGCTCCTGGAAACACCATATATTTT,CASSRQAPGNTIYF
-,TRBV27,-,TRBJ2-3,TGTGCCAGCAGTGGGGCATTGAGGCTCCCTATCACAGATACGCAGTATTTT,CASSGALRLPITDTQYF
TRBD1,TRBV5-8,-,TRBJ2-5,TGTGCCAGCAGCTTGGGCCGGGGGACAGGGGCTAAAGAGACCCAGTACTTC,CASSLGRGTGAKETQYF
TRBD1,TRBV2,-,TRBJ2-3,TGTGCCAGCACCGGACAGGGAGTAACAGATACGCAGTATTTT,CASTGQGVTDTQYF
-,TRBV6-1,-,TRBJ2-1,TGTGCCAGCAGCGAAGTCCCGGGACTTACATACAATGAGCAGTTCTTC,CASSEVPGLTYNEQFF
-,TRBV29-1,-,TRBJ1-5,TGCAGCGCCGAGCTGACCCCAGGTCAGCCCCAGCATTTT,CSAELTPGQPQHF
-,TRBV5-5,once,TRBJ2-7,TGTGCCAGCAGCCCACCCCAGGGATACGAGCAGTACTTC,CASSPPQGYEQYF
-,TRBV14,once,TRBJ2-7,TGTGCCAGCAGCCAAGGACAGCTCAGCGAGCAGTACTTC,CASSQGQLSEQYF
-,TRBV11-3,once,TRBJ2-1,TGTGCCAGCAGCTTAGAGTCGGGGGATGAGCAGTTCTTC,CASSLESGDEQFF
-,TRBV1,once,TRBJ2-3,TGCACCAGCGTTTCAACTACCGGGACAGGGGGTAATACGCAGTATTTT,CTSVSTTGTGGNTQYF
TRBD2,TRBV30,-,TRBJ2-5,TGTGCCTGGAGTGTACAATTCGGGGGGAGTTACCAAGAGACCCAGTACTTC,CAWSVQFGGSYQETQYF
TRBD2,TRBV13,-,TRBJ2-7,TGTGCCAGCAGCACCTCTAGCGGCCCCACCTACGAGCAGTACTTC,CASSTSSGPTYEQYF
-,TRBV19,-,TRBJ2-2,TGTGCCAGTAGTATCGGGGTCACCCAGGCCGGGGAGCTGTTTTTT,CASSIGVTQAGELFF
TRBD1,TRBV2,-,TRBJ1-6,TGTGCCAGCAGAGACCAGGGGGGAAATCCCCTCCACTTT,CASRDQGGNPLHF